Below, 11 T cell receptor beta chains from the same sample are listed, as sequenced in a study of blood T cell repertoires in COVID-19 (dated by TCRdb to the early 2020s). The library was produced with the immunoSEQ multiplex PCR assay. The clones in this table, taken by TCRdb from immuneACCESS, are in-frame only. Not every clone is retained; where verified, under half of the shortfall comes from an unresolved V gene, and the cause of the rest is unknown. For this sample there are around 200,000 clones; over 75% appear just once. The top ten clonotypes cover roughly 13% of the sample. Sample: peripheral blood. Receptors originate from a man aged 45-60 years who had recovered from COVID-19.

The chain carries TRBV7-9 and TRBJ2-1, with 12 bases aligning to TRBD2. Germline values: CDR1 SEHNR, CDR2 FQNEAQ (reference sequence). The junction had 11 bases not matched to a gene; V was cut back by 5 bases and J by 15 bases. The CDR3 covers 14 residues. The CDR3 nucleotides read TGTGCCAGCAGCCCTCGGACTAGCGGGATCTTCGCGTTCTTC. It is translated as CASSPRTSGIFAFF.

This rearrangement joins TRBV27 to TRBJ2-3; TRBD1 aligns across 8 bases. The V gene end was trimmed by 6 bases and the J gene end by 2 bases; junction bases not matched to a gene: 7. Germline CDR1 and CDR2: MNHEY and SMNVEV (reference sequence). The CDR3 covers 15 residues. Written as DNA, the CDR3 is TGTGCCAGCAGGAACAGGGGGAGAGACACAGATACGCAGTATTTT. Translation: CASRNRGRDTDTQYF.

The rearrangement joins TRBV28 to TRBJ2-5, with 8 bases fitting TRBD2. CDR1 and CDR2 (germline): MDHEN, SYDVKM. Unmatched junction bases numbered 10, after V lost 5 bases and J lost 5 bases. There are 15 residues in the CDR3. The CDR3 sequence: CASSQGGRSVETQYF. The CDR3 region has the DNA TGTGCCAGCAGTCAGGGCGGGAGGTCCGTGGAGACCCAGTACTTC. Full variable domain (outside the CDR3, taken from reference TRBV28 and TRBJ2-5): DVKVTQSSRYLVKRTGEKVFLECVQDMDHENMFWYRQDPGLGLRLIYFSYDVKMKEKGDIPEGYSVSREKKERFSLILESASTNQTSMYLCASSQGGRSVETQYFGPGTRLLVL.

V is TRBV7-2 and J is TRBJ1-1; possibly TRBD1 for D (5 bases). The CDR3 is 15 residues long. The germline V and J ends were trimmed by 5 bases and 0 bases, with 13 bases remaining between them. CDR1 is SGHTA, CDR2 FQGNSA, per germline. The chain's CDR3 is CASSITGLMNTEAFF. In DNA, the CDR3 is TGTGCCAGCAGCATTACGGGACTTATGAACACTGAAGCTTTCTTT.

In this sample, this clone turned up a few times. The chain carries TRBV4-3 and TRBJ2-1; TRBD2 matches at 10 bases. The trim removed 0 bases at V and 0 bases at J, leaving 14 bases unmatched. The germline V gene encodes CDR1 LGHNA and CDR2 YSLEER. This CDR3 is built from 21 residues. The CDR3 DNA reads TGCGCCAGCAGCCAAGATCTCCCAAGACTAGCGGGCTGGAGCTCCTACAATGAGCAGTTCTTC. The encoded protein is CASSQDLPRLAGWSSYNEQFF.

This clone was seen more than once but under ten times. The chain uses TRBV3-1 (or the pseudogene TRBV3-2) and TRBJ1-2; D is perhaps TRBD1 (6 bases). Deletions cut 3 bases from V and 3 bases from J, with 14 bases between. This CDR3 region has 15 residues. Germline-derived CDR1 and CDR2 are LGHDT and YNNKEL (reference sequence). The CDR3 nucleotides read TGTGCCAGCAGCCACACCGATAGGGGGTACTATGGCTACACCTTC. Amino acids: CASSHTDRGYYGYTF.

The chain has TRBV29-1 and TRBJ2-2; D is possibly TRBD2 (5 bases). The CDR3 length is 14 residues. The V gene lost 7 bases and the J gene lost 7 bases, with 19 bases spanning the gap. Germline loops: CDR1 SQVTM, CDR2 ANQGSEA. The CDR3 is CSAKTGVADGELFF. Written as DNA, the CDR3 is TGCAGCGCCAAAACCGGGGTCGCGGACGGGGAGCTGTTTTTT.

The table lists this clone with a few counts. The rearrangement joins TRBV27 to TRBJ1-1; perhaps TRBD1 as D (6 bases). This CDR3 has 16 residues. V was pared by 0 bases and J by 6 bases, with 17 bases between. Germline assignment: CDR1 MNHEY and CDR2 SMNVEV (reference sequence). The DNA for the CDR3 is TGTGCCAGCAGTTTATCGGAAATAACAGGGCGGCCTGAAGCTTTCTTT. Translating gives CASSLSEITGRPEAFF.

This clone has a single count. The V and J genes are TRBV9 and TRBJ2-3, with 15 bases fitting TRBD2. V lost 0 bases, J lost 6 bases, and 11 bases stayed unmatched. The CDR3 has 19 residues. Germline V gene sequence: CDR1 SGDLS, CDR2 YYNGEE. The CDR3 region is CASSVERTSGRAITDTQYF. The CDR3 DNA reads TGTGCCAGCAGCGTAGAACGGACTAGCGGGAGGGCCATAACGGATACGCAGTATTTT.

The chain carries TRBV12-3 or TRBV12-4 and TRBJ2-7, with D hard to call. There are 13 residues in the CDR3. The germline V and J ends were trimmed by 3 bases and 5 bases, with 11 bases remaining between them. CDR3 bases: TGTGCCAGCAGTTTTGTAGTGGGCCACGAGCAGTACTTC. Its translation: CASSFVVGHEQYF.

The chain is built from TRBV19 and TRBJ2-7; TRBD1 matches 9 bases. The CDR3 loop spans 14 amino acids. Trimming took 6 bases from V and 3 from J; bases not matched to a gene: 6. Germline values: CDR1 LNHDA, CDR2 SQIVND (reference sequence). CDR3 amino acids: CASSTPGQGYEQYF. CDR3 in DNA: TGTGCCAGTAGCACACCGGGACAGGGCTACGAGCAGTACTTC. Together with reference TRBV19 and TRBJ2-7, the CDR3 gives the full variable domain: DGGITQSPKYLFRKEGQNVTLSCEQNLNHDAMYWYRQDPGQGLRLIYYSQIVNDFQKGDIAEGYSVSREKKESFPLTVTSAQKNPTAFYLCASSTPGQGYEQYFGPGTRLTVT.